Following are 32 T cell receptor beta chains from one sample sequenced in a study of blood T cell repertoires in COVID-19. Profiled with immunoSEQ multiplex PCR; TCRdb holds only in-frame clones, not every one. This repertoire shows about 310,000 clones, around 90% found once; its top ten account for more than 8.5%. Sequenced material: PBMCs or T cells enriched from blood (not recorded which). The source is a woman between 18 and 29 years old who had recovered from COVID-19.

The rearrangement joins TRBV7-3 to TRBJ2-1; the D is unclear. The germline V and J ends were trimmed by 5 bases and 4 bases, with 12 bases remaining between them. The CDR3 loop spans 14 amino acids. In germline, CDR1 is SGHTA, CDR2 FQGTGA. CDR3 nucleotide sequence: TGTGCCAGCAGCCCCCTGTCCTCTTACAATGAGCAGTTCTTC. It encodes CASSPLSSYNEQFF.

CDR3 nucleotide sequence: TGTGCCAGCAGTACCCAAACAGGGTTCACTGAAGCTTTCTTT. Residues: CASSTQTGFTEAFF. The V call is TRBV27, the J call TRBJ1-1; the D gene is possibly TRBD1 (6 bases). The germline V gene has CDR1 MNHEY and CDR2 SMNVEV (reference sequence). Trimming removed 5 bases at V and 4 bases at J, with 14 bases between. The CDR3 extends over 14 amino acids.

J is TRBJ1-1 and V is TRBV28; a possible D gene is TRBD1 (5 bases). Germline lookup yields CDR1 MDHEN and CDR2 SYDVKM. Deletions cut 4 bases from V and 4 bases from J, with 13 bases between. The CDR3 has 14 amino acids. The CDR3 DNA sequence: TGTGCCAGCAGTTCGCAGGGCCCCTTCACTGAAGCTTTCTTT. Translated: CASSSQGPFTEAFF.

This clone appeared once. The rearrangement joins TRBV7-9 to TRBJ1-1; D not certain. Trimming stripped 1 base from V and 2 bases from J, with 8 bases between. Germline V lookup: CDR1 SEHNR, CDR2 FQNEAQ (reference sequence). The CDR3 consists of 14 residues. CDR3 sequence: CASSLVGINTEAFF. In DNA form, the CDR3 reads TGTGCCAGCAGCTTAGTCGGGATAAACACTGAAGCTTTCTTT.

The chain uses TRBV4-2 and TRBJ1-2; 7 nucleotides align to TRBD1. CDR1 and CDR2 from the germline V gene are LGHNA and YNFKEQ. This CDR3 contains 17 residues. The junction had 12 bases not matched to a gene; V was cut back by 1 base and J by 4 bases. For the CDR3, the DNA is TGTGCCAGCAGCCAAGTTCGAGGGGGCGAGCCGGGCTATGGCTACACCTTC. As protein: CASSQVRGGEPGYGYTF.

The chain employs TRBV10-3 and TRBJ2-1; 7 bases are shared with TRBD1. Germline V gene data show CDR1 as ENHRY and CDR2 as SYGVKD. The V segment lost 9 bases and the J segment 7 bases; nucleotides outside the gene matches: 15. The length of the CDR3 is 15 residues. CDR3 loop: CAMKGTVETLNEQFF. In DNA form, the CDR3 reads TGTGCCATGAAGGGGACAGTAGAAACCCTAAATGAGCAGTTCTTC.

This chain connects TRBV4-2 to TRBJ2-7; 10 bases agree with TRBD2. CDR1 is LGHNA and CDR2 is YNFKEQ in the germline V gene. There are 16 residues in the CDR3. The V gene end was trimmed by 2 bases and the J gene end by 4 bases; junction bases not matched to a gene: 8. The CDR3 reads CASSQSSGRAAYEQYF. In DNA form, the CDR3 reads TGTGCCAGCAGCCAATCCAGCGGGAGGGCCGCTTACGAGCAGTACTTC.

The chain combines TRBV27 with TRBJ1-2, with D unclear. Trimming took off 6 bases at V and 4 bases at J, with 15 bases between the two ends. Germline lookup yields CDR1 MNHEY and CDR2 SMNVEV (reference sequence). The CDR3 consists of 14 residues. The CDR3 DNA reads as TGTGCCAGCAGCAGAACGGGGTCAGGCTATGGCTACACCTTC. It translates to CASSRTGSGYGYTF.

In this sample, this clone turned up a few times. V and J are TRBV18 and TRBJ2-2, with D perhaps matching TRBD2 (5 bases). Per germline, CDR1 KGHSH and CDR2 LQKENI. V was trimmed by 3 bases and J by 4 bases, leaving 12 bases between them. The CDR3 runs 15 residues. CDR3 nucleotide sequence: TGTGCCAGCTCACCTGAGGGAATGGGCACCGGGGAGCTGTTTTTT. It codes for CASSPEGMGTGELFF. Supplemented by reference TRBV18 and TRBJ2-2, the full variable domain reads NAGVMQNPRHLVRRRGQEARLRCSPMKGHSHVYWYRQLPEEGLKFMVYLQKENIIDESGMPKERFSAEFPKEGPSILRIQQVVRGDSAAYFCASSPEGMGTGELFFGEGSRLTVL.

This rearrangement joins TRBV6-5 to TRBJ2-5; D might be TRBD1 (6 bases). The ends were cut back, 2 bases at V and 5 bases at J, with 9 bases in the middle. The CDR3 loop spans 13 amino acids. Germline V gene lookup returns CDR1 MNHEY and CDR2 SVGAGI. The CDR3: CASSYLTGETQYF. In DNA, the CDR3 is TGTGCCAGCAGTTACCTCACAGGGGAGACCCAGTACTTC.

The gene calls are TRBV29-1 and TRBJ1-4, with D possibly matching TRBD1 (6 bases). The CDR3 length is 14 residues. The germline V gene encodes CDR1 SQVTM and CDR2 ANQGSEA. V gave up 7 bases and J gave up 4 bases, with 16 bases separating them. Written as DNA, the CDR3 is TGCAGCGCCTCCACGACAGGCGATAATGAAAAACTGTTTTTT. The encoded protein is CSASTTGDNEKLFF.

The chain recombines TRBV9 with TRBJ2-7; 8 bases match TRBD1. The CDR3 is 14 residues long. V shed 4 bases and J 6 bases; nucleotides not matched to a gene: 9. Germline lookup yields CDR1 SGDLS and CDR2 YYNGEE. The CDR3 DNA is TGTGCCAGCAGCCCCGGGGCAGGGGGCGTCGAGCAGTACTTC. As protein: CASSPGAGGVEQYF. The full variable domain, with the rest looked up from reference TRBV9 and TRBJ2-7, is DSGVTQTPKHLITATGQRVTLRCSPRSGDLSVYWYQQSLDQGLQFLIQYYNGEERAKGNILERFSAQQFPDLHSELNLSSLELGDSALYFCASSPGAGGVEQYFGPGTRLTVT.

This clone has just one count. In nucleotides, the CDR3 is TGTGCCAGCAGCGACAGGACAGGAGGCTATGGCTACACCTTC. It yields the protein CASSDRTGGYGYTF. V and J are TRBV7-2 and TRBJ1-2; 7 bases agree with TRBD1. The CDR3 runs to 14 residues. V was clipped by 5 bases and J by 4 bases; unmatched bases: 7. Germline loops: CDR1 SGHTA, CDR2 FQGNSA. Full variable domain (outside the CDR3, taken from reference TRBV7-2 and TRBJ1-2): GAGVSQSPSNKVTEKGKDVELRCDPISGHTALYWYRQSLGQGLEFLIYFQGNSAPDKSGLPSDRFSAERTGGSVSTLTIQRTQQEDSAVYLCASSDRTGGYGYTFGSGTRLTVV.

This CDR3 is CATSEASGNTDTQYF. The CDR3, as DNA: TGTGCCACCAGTGAGGCTAGCGGAAACACAGATACGCAGTATTTT. This chain uses TRBV24-1 with TRBJ2-3, with TRBD2 matching over 7 bases. The J segment lost 2 bases and the V segment lost 4 bases, leaving 5 bases of the junction unmatched. Germline V lookup: CDR1 KGHDR, CDR2 SFDVKD. The CDR3 contains 15 residues.

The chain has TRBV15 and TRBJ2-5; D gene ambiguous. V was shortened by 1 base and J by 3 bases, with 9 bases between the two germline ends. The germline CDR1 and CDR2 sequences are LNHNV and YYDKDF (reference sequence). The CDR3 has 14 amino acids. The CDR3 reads CATSRGANEETQYF. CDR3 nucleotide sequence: TGTGCCACCAGCAGAGGCGCGAACGAAGAGACCCAGTACTTC.

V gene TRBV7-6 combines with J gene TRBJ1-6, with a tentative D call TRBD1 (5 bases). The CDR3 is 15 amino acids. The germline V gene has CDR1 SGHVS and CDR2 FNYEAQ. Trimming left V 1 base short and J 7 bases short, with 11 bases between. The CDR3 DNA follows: TGTGCCAGCAGCTTAGGGGCAGGGCGAAATTCACCCCTCCACTTT. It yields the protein CASSLGAGRNSPLHF. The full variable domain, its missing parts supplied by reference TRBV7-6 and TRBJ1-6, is GAGVSQSPRYKVTKRGQDVALRCDPISGHVSLYWYRQALGQGPEFLTYFNYEAQQDKSGLPNDRFSAERPEGSISTLTIQRTEQRDSAMYRCASSLGAGRNSPLHFGNGTRLTVT.

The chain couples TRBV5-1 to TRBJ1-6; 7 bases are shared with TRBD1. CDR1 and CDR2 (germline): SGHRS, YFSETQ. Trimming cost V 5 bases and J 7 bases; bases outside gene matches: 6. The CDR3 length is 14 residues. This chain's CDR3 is CASSGTAANSPLHF. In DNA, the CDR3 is TGCGCCAGCAGTGGGACAGCCGCAAATTCACCCCTCCACTTT.

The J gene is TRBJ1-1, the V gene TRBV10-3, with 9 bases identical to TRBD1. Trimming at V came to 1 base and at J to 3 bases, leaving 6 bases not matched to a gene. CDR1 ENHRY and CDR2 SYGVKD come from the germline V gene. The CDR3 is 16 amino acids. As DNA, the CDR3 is TGTGCCATCAGTGAGTGGGGACAGGGAGCTTACACTGAAGCTTTCTTT. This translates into CAISEWGQGAYTEAFF.

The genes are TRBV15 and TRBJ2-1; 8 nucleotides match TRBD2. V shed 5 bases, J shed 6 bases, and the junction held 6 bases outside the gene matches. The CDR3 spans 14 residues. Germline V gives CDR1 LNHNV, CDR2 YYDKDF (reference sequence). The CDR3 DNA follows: TGTGCCACCAGCGGTTTAGCGGGACTCAATGAGCAGTTCTTC. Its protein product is CATSGLAGLNEQFF. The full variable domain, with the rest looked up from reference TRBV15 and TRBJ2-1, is DAMVIQNPRYQVTQFGKPVTLSCSQTLNHNVMYWYQQKSSQAPKLLFHYYDKDFNNEADTPDNFQSRRPNTSFCFLDIRSPGLGDTAMYLCATSGLAGLNEQFFGPGTRLTVL.

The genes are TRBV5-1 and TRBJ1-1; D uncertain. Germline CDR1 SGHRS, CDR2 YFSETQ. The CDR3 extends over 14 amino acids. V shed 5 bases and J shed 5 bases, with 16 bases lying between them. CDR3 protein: CASRFDSGRTEAFF. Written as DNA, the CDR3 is TGCGCCAGCAGGTTCGACTCCGGGAGAACTGAAGCTTTCTTT. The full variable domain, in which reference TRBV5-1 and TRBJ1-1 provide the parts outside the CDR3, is KAGVTQTPRYLIKTRGQQVTLSCSPISGHRSVSWYQQTPGQGLQFLFEYFSETQRNKGNFPGRFSGRQFSNSRSEMNVSTLELGDSALYLCASRFDSGRTEAFFGQGTRLTVV.

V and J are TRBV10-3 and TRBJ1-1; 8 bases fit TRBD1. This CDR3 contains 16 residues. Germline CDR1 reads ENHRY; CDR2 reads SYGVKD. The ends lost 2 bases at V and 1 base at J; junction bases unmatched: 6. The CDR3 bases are TGTGCCATCAGTGAGAGGTTGCAGGGGGCGAACACTGAAGCTTTCTTT. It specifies CAISERLQGANTEAFF.

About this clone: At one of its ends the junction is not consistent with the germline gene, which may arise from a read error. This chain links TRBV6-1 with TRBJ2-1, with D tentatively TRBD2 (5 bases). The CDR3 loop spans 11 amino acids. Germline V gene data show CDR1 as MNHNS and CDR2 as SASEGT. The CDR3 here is CASSDWTGSVF. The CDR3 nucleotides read TGTGCCAGCAGTGATTGGACGGGAAGTGTCTTC.

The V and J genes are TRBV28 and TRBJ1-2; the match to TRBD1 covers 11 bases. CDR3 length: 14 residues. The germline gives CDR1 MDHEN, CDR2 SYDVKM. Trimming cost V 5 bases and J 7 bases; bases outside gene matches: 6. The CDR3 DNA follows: TGTGCCAGCAGTAACGGACAGGGGGCGTCTGGCTACACCTTC. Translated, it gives CASSNGQGASGYTF.

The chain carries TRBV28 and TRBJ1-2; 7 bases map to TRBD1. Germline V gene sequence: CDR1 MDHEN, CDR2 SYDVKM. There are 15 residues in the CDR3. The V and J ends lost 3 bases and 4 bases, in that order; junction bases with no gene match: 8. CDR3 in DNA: TGTGCCAGCAGTTTGGTGCGACAGGGACCCTATGGCTACACCTTC. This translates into CASSLVRQGPYGYTF.

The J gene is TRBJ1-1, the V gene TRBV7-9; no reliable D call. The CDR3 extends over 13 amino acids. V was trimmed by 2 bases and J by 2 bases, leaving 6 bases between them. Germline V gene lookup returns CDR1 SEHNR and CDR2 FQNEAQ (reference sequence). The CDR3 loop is CASSLNSNTEAFF. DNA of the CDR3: TGTGCCAGCAGCTTAAACAGTAACACTGAAGCTTTCTTT.

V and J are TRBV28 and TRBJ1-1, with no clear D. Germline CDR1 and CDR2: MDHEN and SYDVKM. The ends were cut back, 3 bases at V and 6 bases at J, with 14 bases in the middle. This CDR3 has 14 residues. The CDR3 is CASSFSGFFAEAFF. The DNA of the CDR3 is TGTGCCAGCAGTTTCTCGGGATTTTTCGCTGAAGCTTTCTTT.

DNA of the CDR3: TGTGCCAGCAACCCGGGACAGAACACTGAAGCTTTCTTT. This translates into CASNPGQNTEAFF. This chain links TRBV6-5 with TRBJ1-1, with D tentatively TRBD1 (6 bases). The CDR3 is 13 amino acids. V dropped 7 bases and J dropped 1 base, with 10 bases sitting between them. The germline V gene has CDR1 MNHEY and CDR2 SVGAGI.

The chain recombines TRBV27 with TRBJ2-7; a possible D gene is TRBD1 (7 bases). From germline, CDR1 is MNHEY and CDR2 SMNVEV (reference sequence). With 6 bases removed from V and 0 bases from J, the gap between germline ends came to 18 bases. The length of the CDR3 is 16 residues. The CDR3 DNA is TGTGCCAGCAGCCCCGGTGGAGGGGGCTACTCCTACGAGCAGTACTTC. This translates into CASSPGGGGYSYEQYF.

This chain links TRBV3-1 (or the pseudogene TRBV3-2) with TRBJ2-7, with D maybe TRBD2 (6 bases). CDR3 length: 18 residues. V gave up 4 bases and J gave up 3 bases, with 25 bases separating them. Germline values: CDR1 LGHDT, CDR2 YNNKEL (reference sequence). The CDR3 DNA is TGTGCCAGCAGCCCCCCCCAACTATTCTTAGGCGGGAACTACGAGCAGTACTTC. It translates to CASSPPQLFLGGNYEQYF.

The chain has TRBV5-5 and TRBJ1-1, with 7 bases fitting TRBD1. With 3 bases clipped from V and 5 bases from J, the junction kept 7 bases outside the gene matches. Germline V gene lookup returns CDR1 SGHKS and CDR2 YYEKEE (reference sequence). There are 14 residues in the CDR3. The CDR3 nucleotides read TGTGCCAGCAGCTGGGAACAGGGGCGTACTGAAGCTTTCTTT. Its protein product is CASSWEQGRTEAFF.

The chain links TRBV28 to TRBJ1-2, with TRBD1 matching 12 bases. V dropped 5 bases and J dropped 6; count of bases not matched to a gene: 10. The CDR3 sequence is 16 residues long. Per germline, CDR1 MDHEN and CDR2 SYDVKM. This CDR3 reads CASSTGQGANRDGYTF. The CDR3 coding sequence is TGTGCCAGCAGTACGGGACAGGGGGCGAATCGCGATGGCTACACCTTC.

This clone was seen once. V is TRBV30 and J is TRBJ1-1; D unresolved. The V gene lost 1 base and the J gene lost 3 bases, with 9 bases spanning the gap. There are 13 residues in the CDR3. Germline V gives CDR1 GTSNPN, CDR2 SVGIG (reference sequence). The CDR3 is CAWSELGYTEAFF. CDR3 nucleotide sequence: TGTGCCTGGAGTGAGTTGGGCTACACTGAAGCTTTCTTT.